This TCR beta chain was sequenced for a study of blood T cell repertoires in COVID-19. CDR1 and CDR2 from the germline V gene are SGHAT and FQNNGV. This CDR3 has 16 amino acids. The trim removed 3 bases at V and 10 bases at J, leaving 10 bases unmatched. The protocol was immunoSEQ multiplex PCR, while the TCRdb copy is restricted to in-frame clones and leaves out a portion. Of roughly 460,000 clones in the sample, around 90% were seen once. What was sequenced was peripheral blood. This clonotype was obtained from a man between 18 and 35 years old with COVID-19, enrolled during active disease. The V call is TRBV11-2, the J call TRBJ2-1, with 12 bases that match TRBD1. The DNA for the CDR3 is TGTGCCAGCAGCTTGGCCGGGACAGGGGGCCTTTGGGAGCAGTTCTTC. As protein: CASSLAGTGGLWEQFF.